The 32 T cell receptor beta chains below were found in one sample sequenced in a study of neoadjuvant anti-PD-1 for oral cavity cancer. TCRdb keeps only in-frame clones here, not all; method: immunoSEQ multiplex PCR. This repertoire shows 14,000 or so clones, about 68% found once; its top ten account for about 3%. Source: PBMCs, taken before nivolumab (anti-PD-1) treatment. The origin of the receptors is a person aged 40-85 years with oral cavity squamous cell carcinoma.

This clone turned up a few times. V and J are TRBV7-8 and TRBJ2-2; 9 positions match TRBD1. The CDR3 consists of 15 residues. Looked up from germline, CDR1 is SGHVS and CDR2 is FQNEAQ. V dropped 5 bases and J dropped 5; count of bases not matched to a gene: 6. CDR3 nucleotides: TGTGCCAGCAGCGGGTACAGGGGGCGAACCGGGGAGCTGTTTTTT. This encodes CASSGYRGRTGELFF.

This chain links TRBV5-4 with TRBJ1-4; the D gene is possibly TRBD1 (5 bases). This CDR3 has 13 residues. V dropped 1 base and J dropped 8 bases, with 9 bases sitting between them. Germline CDR1 is SGHNT and CDR2 is YYREEE (reference sequence). The CDR3 is CASSLQGGEKLFF. The DNA for the CDR3 is TGTGCCAGCAGCTTGCAGGGAGGCGAAAAACTGTTTTTT.

This clone was seen a few times. The chain is built from TRBV5-5 and TRBJ2-7; 9 bases match TRBD1. The junction had 9 bases not matched to a gene; V was cut back by 3 bases and J by 5 bases. Germline CDR1 and CDR2: SGHKS and YYEKEE (reference sequence). The length of the CDR3 is 15 residues. Here the CDR3 DNA reads TGTGCCAGCAGCTCCGGACAGGGGACCTCTAACGAGCAGTACTTC. Its protein is CASSSGQGTSNEQYF.

The J gene is TRBJ2-1, the V gene TRBV30; TRBD1 aligns across 8 bases. With V trimmed by 1 base and J by 13 bases, 6 bases remained unmatched. Looked up from germline, CDR1 is GTSNPN and CDR2 is SVGIG (reference sequence). The CDR3 is 12 amino acids. CDR3 loop: CAWSEQGADQFF. DNA of the CDR3: TGTGCCTGGAGTGAGCAGGGGGCGGATCAGTTCTTC.

V and J are TRBV5-1 and TRBJ2-1; 8 bases map to TRBD1. The CDR3 totals 14 residues. With V trimmed by 8 bases and J by 7 bases, 11 bases remained unmatched. Germline V gives CDR1 SGHRS, CDR2 YFSETQ. The chain's CDR3 is CASHTGTGGNEQFF. The CDR3 DNA is TGCGCCAGTCATACCGGGACAGGAGGAAATGAGCAGTTCTTC. Complete variable domain (other parts from reference TRBV5-1 and TRBJ2-1): KAGVTQTPRYLIKTRGQQVTLSCSPISGHRSVSWYQQTPGQGLQFLFEYFSETQRNKGNFPGRFSGRQFSNSRSEMNVSTLELGDSALYLCASHTGTGGNEQFFGPGTRLTVL.

The V gene is TRBV5-6, the J gene TRBJ2-2, with D maybe TRBD1 (5 bases). V was clipped by 4 bases and J by 2 bases, with 18 bases between them. CDR3 length: 17 residues. Germline V gives CDR1 SGHDT, CDR2 YYEEEE. The CDR3 bases are TGTGCCAGCAGCCAAATCCGCCTCAGGGAAAACACCGGGGAGCTGTTTTTT. This sequence encodes CASSQIRLRENTGELFF.

The chain links TRBV5-4 to TRBJ2-7; 8 nucleotides agree with TRBD1. V was clipped by 7 bases and J by 5 bases; unmatched bases: 8. The germline V gene has CDR1 SGHNT and CDR2 YYREEE (reference sequence). The CDR3 has 13 amino acids. The chain's CDR3 is CASSSPTGDEQYF. The CDR3 nucleotides are TGTGCCAGCTCCTCACCGACAGGGGACGAGCAGTACTTC.

The chain's CDR3 is CASSLGPRQPYEQYF. CDR3 DNA sequence: TGTGCCAGCAGCTTAGGGCCCCGGCAGCCCTACGAGCAGTACTTC. V is TRBV7-6 and J is TRBJ2-7, with no clear D. The germline gives CDR1 SGHVS, CDR2 FNYEAQ. V was cut by 1 base and J by 2 bases, with 12 bases left in between. This CDR3 spans 15 amino acids.

The chain carries TRBV9 and TRBJ1-5; D uncertain. The CDR3 has 15 residues. Trimming removed 0 bases at V and 1 base at J, with 8 bases between. In germline, CDR1 is SGDLS, CDR2 YYNGEE. CDR3 sequence (DNA): TGTGCCAGCAGCGTAGGCTCACACAGCAATCAGCCCCAGCATTTT. Translated, it gives CASSVGSHSNQPQHF.

This sequence joins TRBV2 and TRBJ2-2; D is undetermined. With 6 bases removed from V and 2 bases from J, the gap between germline ends came to 10 bases. The CDR3 totals 14 residues. Germline CDR1 SNHLY, CDR2 FYNNEI. Here the CDR3 reads CASRGRANTGELFF. DNA of the CDR3: TGTGCCAGCAGGGGAAGGGCTAACACCGGGGAGCTGTTTTTT.

This clone was seen just once. V is TRBV4-1 and J is TRBJ1-2; 10 bases match TRBD1. Germline CDR1 reads MGHRA; CDR2 reads YSYEKL. After removal of 8 bases from V and 5 bases from J, the junction contained 11 bases not matched to a gene. The CDR3 has 15 residues. The CDR3 loop is CASQPRDRGGYGYTF. The CDR3 coding sequence is TGCGCCAGCCAACCTCGGGACAGGGGTGGATATGGCTACACCTTC.

The chain couples TRBV7-9 to TRBJ2-7; D is possibly TRBD2 (7 bases). V lost 5 bases, J lost 5 bases, and 19 bases lay in between. Germline lookup yields CDR1 SEHNR and CDR2 FQNEAQ (reference sequence). This CDR3 is 15 amino acids long. CDR3 nucleotide sequence: TGTGCCAGCAGCCCCGGAGGGGGGGGACTCCACGAGCAGTACTTC. This gives the protein CASSPGGGGLHEQYF.

This clone was counted between two and nine times. This chain joins TRBV11-2 and TRBJ2-7; 7 positions match TRBD1. Looked up from germline, CDR1 is SGHAT and CDR2 is FQNNGV. V trimming: 5 bases; J trimming: 5 bases; junction bases outside the gene matches: 12. The CDR3 consists of 15 residues. The CDR3 sequence: CASSPTGIPANEQYF. The DNA of the CDR3 is TGTGCCAGCAGCCCGACAGGGATTCCGGCCAACGAGCAGTACTTC.

The V gene is TRBV9, the J gene TRBJ1-1, with TRBD1 matching over 7 bases. V dropped 3 bases and J dropped 6; count of bases not matched to a gene: 8. The CDR3 has 14 residues. The germline gives CDR1 SGDLS, CDR2 YYNGEE. As DNA, the CDR3 is TGTGCCAGCAGCGCCCGTTCAGGGGGGGCTGAAGCTTTCTTT. The encoded protein is CASSARSGGAEAFF.

The chain uses TRBV20-1 and TRBJ2-5; D remains unclear. CDR1 DFQATT and CDR2 SNEGSKA come from the germline V gene (reference sequence). V dropped 3 bases and J dropped 9 bases, with 11 bases sitting between them. The CDR3 is made up of 11 amino acids. The CDR3 sequence: CSASPGPSQYF. For the CDR3, the DNA is TGCAGTGCTAGTCCCGGACCCTCCCAGTACTTC.

The J gene is TRBJ1-6, the V gene TRBV6-1, with D unclear. The CDR3 is made up of 14 amino acids. The germline V gene has CDR1 MNHNS and CDR2 SASEGT. Trimming shortened V by 4 bases and J by 5 bases, and 9 bases separated the two germline ends. The CDR3 DNA follows: TGTGCCAGCAGTGGAAGGACCGATAATTCACCCCTCCACTTT. It encodes CASSGRTDNSPLHF.

The chain joins TRBV5-4 to TRBJ1-2, with a tentative D call TRBD1 (5 bases). V shed 5 bases and J shed 2 bases, with 13 bases lying between them. Per the germline V gene, CDR1 is SGHNT and CDR2 is YYREEE (reference sequence). This CDR3 has 14 residues. Here the CDR3 DNA reads TGTGCCAGCAGACGTTTGGGGGGGAACTATGGCTACACCTTC. Its translation: CASRRLGGNYGYTF.

The chain employs TRBV27 and TRBJ2-7; D not resolved. Germline V gives CDR1 MNHEY, CDR2 SMNVEV (reference sequence). This CDR3 spans 12 amino acids. The germline V and J ends were trimmed by 6 bases and 0 bases, with 6 bases remaining between them. The CDR3, as DNA: TGTGCCAGCAGCAAGAGCTCCTACGAGCAGTACTTC. Residues: CASSKSSYEQYF.

The gene calls are TRBV19 and TRBJ1-1; D remains unclear. Trimming removed 7 bases at V and 0 bases at J, with 9 bases between. This CDR3 comprises 13 residues. Germline V CDR1 and CDR2: LNHDA, SQIVND (reference sequence). As DNA, the CDR3 is TGTGCCAGTATAAACATAGTGAACACTGAAGCTTTCTTT. Its protein product is CASINIVNTEAFF.

V usage is TRBV6-6 and J usage is TRBJ2-5; unclear D gene. The CDR3 extends over 13 amino acids. The V and J ends lost 7 bases and 6 bases respectively, with 15 bases between them. Per the germline V gene, CDR1 is MNHNY and CDR2 is SVGAGI (reference sequence). CDR3 nucleotide sequence: TGTGCCAGCACACCCCCCGGGCAACAGACCCAGTACTTC. Its protein is CASTPPGQQTQYF.

The rearrangement uses TRBV15 and TRBJ1-1; D may be TRBD1 (5 bases). The CDR3 consists of 13 residues. Germline CDR1 and CDR2: LNHNV and YYDKDF (reference sequence). Trimming stripped 0 bases from V and 11 bases from J, with 13 bases between. CDR3 region: CATSRDQGTGAFF. CDR3 DNA sequence: TGTGCCACCAGCAGAGATCAGGGAACCGGGGCTTTCTTT.

The table lists this clone with a few counts. The V call is TRBV7-9, the J call TRBJ1-5; TRBD1 matches at 11 bases. With 4 bases clipped from V and 0 bases from J, the junction kept 5 bases outside the gene matches. Germline assignment: CDR1 SEHNR and CDR2 FQNEAQ (reference sequence). The CDR3 totals 17 residues. Written as DNA, the CDR3 is TGTGCCAGCAGCTACGGGACAGGGGGGTATAGCAATCAGCCCCAGCATTTT. Residues: CASSYGTGGYSNQPQHF.

The chain couples TRBV7-3 to TRBJ2-3; 11 nucleotides match TRBD2. CDR1 is SGHTA and CDR2 is FQGTGA in the germline V gene. The CDR3 extends over 16 amino acids. J was trimmed by 1 base and V by 4 bases; bases with no gene match: 4. CDR3 sequence reads: CASSSTSGGRTDTQYF. The CDR3 coding sequence is TGTGCCAGCAGCTCAACTAGCGGGGGCCGCACAGATACGCAGTATTTT.

This clone was counted between two and nine times. The V call is TRBV6-7, the J call TRBJ1-5; D is unresolved. TRBV6-7 is classed as an ORF, of uncertain function. The germline V and J ends were trimmed by 6 bases and 1 base, with 7 bases remaining between them. The CDR3 extends over 13 amino acids. Here the CDR3 reads CASSPPSNQPQHF. CDR3 bases: TGTGCCAGCAGCCCACCGAGCAATCAGCCCCAGCATTTT.

The V gene is TRBV5-7, the J gene TRBJ1-2; 7 bases fit TRBD1. TRBV5-7 is recorded as an ORF, its role being uncertain. CDR3 length equals 17 residues. V dropped 1 base and J dropped 0; count of bases not matched to a gene: 9. CDR3 protein: CASSLSGTAQPNYGYTF. The CDR3 bases are TGTGCCAGCAGCTTGTCCGGGACAGCCCAGCCTAACTATGGCTACACCTTC.

Written as DNA, the CDR3 is TGTGCCAGCAGCTCCACGAGGGGATGGAACACTGAAGCTTTCTTT. It yields the protein CASSSTRGWNTEAFF. This chain links TRBV9 with TRBJ1-1, with D possibly TRBD1 on 5 matching bases. The germline V gene encodes CDR1 SGDLS and CDR2 YYNGEE. The V end was cut by 4 bases, the J end by 1 base, with 14 bases between. The CDR3 has 15 amino acids.

This chain links TRBV28 with TRBJ1-4, with 8 positions matching TRBD1. J was trimmed by 5 bases and V by 6 bases; bases with no gene match: 5. Germline-derived CDR1 and CDR2 are MDHEN and SYDVKM. The CDR3 runs to 14 residues. The CDR3 DNA is TGTGCCAGCAGCCACAGGGGGGGAAATGAAAAACTGTTTTTT. This sequence encodes CASSHRGGNEKLFF.

The chain carries TRBV19 and TRBJ2-3; 9 bases match TRBD2. Trimming removed 4 bases from V and 0 bases from J; junction bases left unmatched: 5. Germline V gene sequence: CDR1 LNHDA, CDR2 SQIVND (reference sequence). CDR3 length equals 16 residues. The CDR3 DNA reads TGTGCCAGTAGTACGGGACTAGCAGATAGCACAGATACGCAGTATTTT. Protein: CASSTGLADSTDTQYF.

The chain couples TRBV6-1 to TRBJ1-4; maybe TRBD1 (6 bases). The CDR3 runs 14 residues. From germline, CDR1 is MNHNS and CDR2 SASEGT. V lost 6 bases and J lost 6, with 14 bases in between. CDR3 in DNA: TGTGCCAGCAGGTCGGCAGGGGCTGATGAAAAACTGTTTTTT. It codes for CASRSAGADEKLFF.

This chain links TRBV14 with TRBJ1-4; D remains unclear. The germline gives CDR1 SGHDN, CDR2 FVKESK. The CDR3 contains 14 residues. Trimming cost V 3 bases and J 4 bases, with 9 bases left between them. Here the CDR3 DNA reads TGTGCCAGCAGCCACAGGTCTGGTAATGAAAAACTGTTTTTT. This sequence encodes CASSHRSGNEKLFF.

This clone was counted a few times. The chain employs TRBV4-1 and TRBJ1-1; maybe TRBD1 (5 bases). Trimming took off 0 bases at V and 6 bases at J, with 11 bases between the two ends. This CDR3 is built from 14 residues. Germline V gives CDR1 MGHRA, CDR2 YSYEKL. The chain's CDR3 is CASSQDLKGPEAFF. CDR3 nucleotides: TGCGCCAGCAGCCAAGATCTGAAGGGGCCTGAAGCTTTCTTT.

This clone occurred a few times. The gene calls are TRBV4-1 and TRBJ1-1; the D is unclear. The CDR3 spans 16 residues. Trimming took off 3 bases at V and 5 bases at J, with 19 bases between the two ends. Germline CDR1 MGHRA, CDR2 YSYEKL. The CDR3 loop reads CASSQGVIRSGTEAFF. DNA for the CDR3: TGCGCCAGCAGCCAGGGAGTCATTAGGAGCGGGACTGAAGCTTTCTTT.